Below are 15 T cell receptor beta chains sequenced from a single sample in a study of blood T cell repertoires in COVID-19. Produced via immunoSEQ multiplex PCR; TCRdb's table is partial and in-frame only. The sample consists of 27,000 or so clones, over 85% of them appearing once. Sequencing input: peripheral blood. These receptors were taken from a human donor in a cohort sampled during active COVID-19.

The V and J genes are TRBV7-9 and TRBJ1-6; TRBD1 matches at 7 bases. The CDR3 consists of 17 residues. The V segment lost 5 bases and the J segment 7 bases; nucleotides outside the gene matches: 14. The germline V gene has CDR1 SEHNR and CDR2 FQNEAQ (reference sequence). The CDR3 reads CASSGGVGDRENSPLHF. DNA of the CDR3: TGTGCCAGCAGCGGTGGGGTGGGGGACAGAGAGAATTCACCCCTCCACTTT.

This clone has a single count. The J gene is TRBJ1-6, the V gene TRBV28; no clear D. This CDR3 has 15 amino acids. The V gene lost 7 bases and the J gene lost 0 bases, with 10 bases spanning the gap. The V gene's germline CDR1 is MDHEN and CDR2 SYDVKM. CDR3 sequence (DNA): TGTGCCAGCAATGATCTCAGCTCCTATAATTCACCCCTCCACTTT. Translated: CASNDLSSYNSPLHF.

Points on this clone: Since a much larger clone is just one base distant, this may be a read error. This sequence joins TRBV5-6 and TRBJ2-5, with 7 nucleotides matching TRBD2. The CDR3 loop spans 12 amino acids. Germline V lookup: CDR1 SGHDT, CDR2 YYEEEE. Unmatched junction bases numbered 2, after V lost 4 bases and J lost 5 bases. The CDR3 coding sequence is TGTGCCAGCAGCCCGGGGGGTGAGACCCAGTACTTC. It translates to CASSPGGETQYF.

The V call is TRBV11-3, the J call TRBJ2-2; D is possibly TRBD2 (5 bases). CDR3 length: 13 residues. The germline V and J ends were trimmed by 1 base and 6 bases, with 6 bases remaining between them. The germline CDR1 and CDR2 sequences are SGHNT and YENEEA. CDR3 region: CASSLGGSGELFF. CDR3 nucleotide sequence: TGTGCCAGCAGCTTAGGAGGGTCCGGGGAGCTGTTTTTT.

The chain employs TRBV12-5 and TRBJ2-5, with 9 positions matching TRBD1. Germline V gene lookup returns CDR1 LGHNT and CDR2 FRNRAP. V lost 4 bases and J lost 13; bases outside the gene matches: 7. The CDR3 length is 12 residues. The CDR3 DNA reads as TGTGCTAGTGGTTGGGAGGGACAGGGAGTGTACTTC. It encodes CASGWEGQGVYF.

This chain joins TRBV28 and TRBJ2-5, with 7 positions matching TRBD1. There are 14 residues in the CDR3. J lost 2 bases, V lost 5 bases, and 5 bases had no gene match. Germline assignment: CDR1 MDHEN and CDR2 SYDVKM. As DNA, the CDR3 is TGTGCCAGCAGTCTTCCGGGACAGCAAGAGACCCAGTACTTC. As protein: CASSLPGQQETQYF.

In its sample, this clone was seen a few times. V is TRBV4-2 and J is TRBJ2-7; 8 nucleotides align to TRBD2. V lost 1 base and J lost 1; bases outside the gene matches: 0. Per germline, CDR1 LGHNA and CDR2 YNFKEQ. The CDR3 extends over 14 amino acids. The CDR3 bases are TGTGCCAGCAGCCAAGGACTAGCGTCCTACGAGCAGTACTTC. Translating it yields CASSQGLASYEQYF.

This chain uses TRBV9 with TRBJ2-1, with D possibly matching TRBD2 (6 bases). Germline V gives CDR1 SGDLS, CDR2 YYNGEE. This CDR3 has 15 amino acids. V lost 3 bases, J lost 5 bases, and 15 bases lay in between. This chain's CDR3 is CASSAGVGFNNEQFF. For the CDR3, the DNA is TGTGCCAGCAGCGCGGGGGTAGGGTTTAACAATGAGCAGTTCTTC. Based on the CDR3 plus reference TRBV9 and TRBJ2-1, the full variable domain is DSGVTQTPKHLITATGQRVTLRCSPRSGDLSVYWYQQSLDQGLQFLIQYYNGEERAKGNILERFSAQQFPDLHSELNLSSLELGDSALYFCASSAGVGFNNEQFFGPGTRLTVL.

The rearrangement links TRBV27 to TRBJ2-3, with TRBD2 as a possible D gene (6 bases). V lost 0 bases to trimming and J lost 6 bases, with 10 bases between them. Germline lookup yields CDR1 MNHEY and CDR2 SMNVEV (reference sequence). This CDR3 spans 14 amino acids. CDR3 sequence (DNA): TGTGCCAGCAGTTTATCAGGGGACTTGGATACGCAGTATTTT. It is translated as CASSLSGDLDTQYF.

The gene calls are TRBV6-5 and TRBJ2-3, with TRBD1 matching 9 bases. Germline CDR1 reads MNHEY; CDR2 reads SVGAGI. This CDR3 region has 15 residues. Unmatched junction bases numbered 8, after V lost 6 bases and J lost 4 bases. Here the CDR3 reads CASRKQGASADTQYF. CDR3 bases: TGTGCCAGCAGAAAACAGGGGGCGAGTGCAGATACGCAGTATTTT.

V gene TRBV5-1 combines with J gene TRBJ2-3; 8 nucleotides agree with TRBD2. V lost 0 bases, J lost 1 base, and 4 bases stayed unmatched. CDR1 and CDR2 (germline): SGHRS, YFSETQ. There are 16 residues in the CDR3. CDR3 in DNA: TGCGCCAGCAGCTTGGGGATTAGCGGGGGCACAGATACGCAGTATTTT. Translated, it gives CASSLGISGGTDTQYF.

J is TRBJ1-1 and V is TRBV18; no definite D call. From germline, CDR1 is KGHSH and CDR2 LQKENI. The CDR3 has 13 residues. The V end lost 0 bases, the J end lost 7 bases, and 9 bases lay between the germline ends. This CDR3 is CASSPPSGDEAFF. The CDR3 nucleotides are TGTGCCAGCTCACCACCCAGCGGAGATGAAGCTTTCTTT.

The chain joins TRBV2 to TRBJ2-1; D ambiguous. CDR1 is SNHLY and CDR2 is FYNNEI in the germline V gene. Trimming pared 4 bases from V and 9 bases from J, leaving 7 bases between. This CDR3 spans 11 amino acids. The CDR3 sequence: CASSVRIEQFF. For the CDR3, the DNA is TGTGCCAGCAGTGTCAGGATTGAGCAGTTCTTC.

The sample holds one count of this clone. V gene TRBV6-5 combines with J gene TRBJ2-7, with 12 bases identical to TRBD1. The CDR3 has 15 residues. V gave up 4 bases and J gave up 3 bases; unmatched junction bases: 4. The germline CDR1 and CDR2 sequences are MNHEY and SVGAGI. This chain's CDR3 is CASSLGQGAIYEQYF. The CDR3 coding sequence is TGTGCCAGCAGTTTGGGACAGGGGGCGATCTACGAGCAGTACTTC.

The J gene is TRBJ2-1, the V gene TRBV7-6, with a weak D call TRBD1 (5 bases). CDR3 length equals 11 residues. Trimming left V 4 bases short and J 10 bases short, with 8 bases between. The germline V gene has CDR1 SGHVS and CDR2 FNYEAQ. The CDR3 protein is CASSSGAEQFF. As DNA, the CDR3 is TGTGCCAGCAGCTCTGGGGCGGAGCAGTTCTTC.